This note documents a single T cell receptor (beta chain) sequence. Unique molecular identifiers were incorporated into the prepared TCRbeta library. TCRdb fed the PCR reads into MiXCR, producing one record per CDR3 protein. The table has 530,000 or so distinct CDR3 sequences, 27% seen once. Trimming cost V 1 base and J 5 bases; bases outside gene matches: 6. Germline V gives CDR1 SGHRS, CDR2 YFSETQ. CDR3 length: 16 residues. The data originate from a study of T-cell reconstitution after alpha-beta-depleted transplantation in children. The sequence was collected from a boy younger than two with Wiskott-Aldrich syndrome, due to receive a stem cell transplant. The sample in question was PBMCs, obtained before TCRalphabeta/CD19-depleted stem cell transplant. The chain combines TRBV5-1 with TRBJ2-2; 9 bases line up with TRBD2. CDR3 protein: CASSLRPSGVTGELFF. DNA for the CDR3: TGCGCCAGCAGCTTGAGGCCTAGCGGGGTGACCGGGGAGCTGTTTTTT.